The clone carrying this T cell receptor (beta chain) came up many times. What it binds is not known. This sample was taken from a study of response to subunit inactivated influenza vaccine. General observations from the study: Only a handful of new T cells, the authors suggested, are recruited with each seasonal influenza vaccination.

TCRdb reanalysed the RT-PCR reads using MiXCR and keeps one entry per CDR3 protein. The sample includes 550,000 to 800,000 distinct CDR3 sequences, about 14% of them seen just once. This CDR3 has 15 residues. Trimming removed 6 bases at V and 1 base at J, with 13 bases between. This sequence joins TRBV12-3 or TRBV12-4 and TRBJ2-1; tentative D call: TRBD2 (5 bases). The TCR originated in a man in his fifties or sixties who received an inactivated influenza vaccine. Sample: PBMCs from blood, taken about 14 days before vaccination. CDR3 DNA sequence: TGTGCCAGCAGGGAACTACTAGGGTCCTACAATGAGCAGTTCTTC. Translated: CASRELLGSYNEQFF.